Described below is a single T cell receptor (beta chain) sequence and its context. The target antigen is unknown. Germline V CDR1 and CDR2: MNHEY, SMNVEV (reference sequence). The CDR3 covers 12 residues. V was shortened by 8 bases and J by 4 bases, with 11 bases between the two germline ends. These data come from a study of PD-1 blockade in classical Hodgkin lymphoma. Repertoires were generated with immunoSEQ multiplex PCR, while TCRdb's copy carries only in-frame clones and drops some. The data contain over 80,000 clones, roughly 89% of them singletons. Relapse was seen in all patients after autologous stem cell transplantation, and brentuximab vedotin exposure was variable. Study observations and caveats: As was reported, newly diagnosed patients showed lower baseline TCR diversity than healthy donors did. Complete responders showed a baseline diversity that resembled the diversity of newly diagnosed patients. The causes of the repertoire differences, possibly disease activity or prior therapy, remain undefined. Significantly greater TCR diversity emerged by C4D1 in CD4+ cells but not CD8+ cells.

The TCR comes from a human donor with classical Hodgkin lymphoma. The chain carries TRBV27 and TRBJ1-1; a possible D gene is TRBD1 (6 bases). This specimen was peripheral blood mononuclear cells (PBMCs), taken at baseline. CDR3 in amino acids: CASFDRSTEAFF. The CDR3 DNA reads as TGTGCCAGCTTCGACAGGAGCACTGAAGCTTTCTTT.